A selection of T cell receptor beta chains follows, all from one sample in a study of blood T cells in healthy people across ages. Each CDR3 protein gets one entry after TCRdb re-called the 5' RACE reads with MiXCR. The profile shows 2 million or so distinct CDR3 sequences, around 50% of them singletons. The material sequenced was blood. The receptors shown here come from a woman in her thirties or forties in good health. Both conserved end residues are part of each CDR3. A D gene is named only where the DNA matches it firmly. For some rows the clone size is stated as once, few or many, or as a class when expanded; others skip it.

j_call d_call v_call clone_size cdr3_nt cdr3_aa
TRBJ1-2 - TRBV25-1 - TGTGCCAGCAGTGAATATACGGGCTACACCTTC CASSEYTGYTF
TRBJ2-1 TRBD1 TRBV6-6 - TGTGCCAGCAGTTCACAAACAGGGGGTAAGAAGAATGAGCAGTTCTTC CASSSQTGGKKNEQFF
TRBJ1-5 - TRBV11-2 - TGTGACAGCAGCTTACCGCCGGTCCCCCCGAGCAATCAGCCCCAGCATTTT CDSSLPPVPPSNQPQHF
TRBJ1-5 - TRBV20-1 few TGCAGTGCTAGAGTTATGGGGGGCGCCGATCAGCCCCAGCATTTT CSARVMGGADQPQHF
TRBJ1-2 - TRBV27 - TGTGCCAGCAGTGTGGCCGGGCAGGAAGAGGGCTACACCTTC CASSVAGQEEGYTF
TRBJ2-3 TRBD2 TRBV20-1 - TGCAGTACTAGCGCAGTGGTGTTTTCAGATACGCAGTATTTT CSTSAVVFSDTQYF
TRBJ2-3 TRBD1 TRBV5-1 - TGCGCCAGCAGCACAGGGGTTAGCACAGATACGCAGTATTTT CASSTGVSTDTQYF
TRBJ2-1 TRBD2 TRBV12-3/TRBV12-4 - TGTGCCAGCAGTTTGCCAGCGGGGGGGCCTCACAATGAGCAGTTCTTC CASSLPAGGPHNEQFF
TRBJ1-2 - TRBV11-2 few TGTGCCAGCAGCTTAGGAGACAGGTCCGGCACCTTC CASSLGDRSGTF
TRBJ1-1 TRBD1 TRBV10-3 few TGTGCCTCGCGGACAGGGACGAACACTGAAGCTTTCTTT CASRTGTNTEAFF
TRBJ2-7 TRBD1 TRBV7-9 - TGTGCCAGCAGCTCCGGGACAGGGTGGTACGAGCAGTACTTC CASSSGTGWYEQYF
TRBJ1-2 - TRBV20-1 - TGCAGTGCCGAACCTACAGGGAGATGGAACTATGGCTACACCTTC CSAEPTGRWNYGYTF
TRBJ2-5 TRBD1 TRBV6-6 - TGTGCCAGCAGTATAGACAGGGTCTGGGAGCAGTACTTC CASSIDRVWEQYF
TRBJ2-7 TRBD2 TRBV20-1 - TGCAGTGCAATAAGCGGGGGGGGACGGTACGAGCAGTACTTC CSAISGGGRYEQYF
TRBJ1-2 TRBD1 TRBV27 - TGTGCCAGCAGTTTATTTAAGTCCGGGACAGGGGTCGGCTACACCTTC CASSLFKSGTGVGYTF
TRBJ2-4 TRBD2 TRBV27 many TGTGCCAGCAGTTTATCAGTAGCGGGGGGGCGAAACATTCAGTACTTC CASSLSVAGGRNIQYF
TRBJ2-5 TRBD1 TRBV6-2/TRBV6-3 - TGTGCCAGCAGACTCGCCAGGACAGGGGTAGAGACCCAGTACTTC CASRLARTGVETQYF
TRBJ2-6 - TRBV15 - TGTGCCACCAGCAGAATTAACTCTGGGGCCAACGTCCTGACTTTC CATSRINSGANVLTF
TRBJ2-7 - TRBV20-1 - TGCAGTGCTAGAGATCCCCAGATCGACGAGCAGTACTTC CSARDPQIDEQYF
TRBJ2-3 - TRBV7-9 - TGTGCCAGCAGCCACCGGACAGCCGACACAGATACGCAGTATTTT CASSHRTADTDTQYF
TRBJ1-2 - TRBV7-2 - TGTGCCAGCAGCTTAGGTGGGCGCCAGGCGGCGGGCTACACCTTC CASSLGGRQAAGYTF
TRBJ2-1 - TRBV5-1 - TGCGCCAGCAGCTGGCAGGACTCGAACAATGAGCAGTTCTTC CASSWQDSNNEQFF
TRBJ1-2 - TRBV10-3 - TGTGCCATCAGTGAGTCAGTTGCCCGGGACACACGAGGCTACACCTTC CAISESVARDTRGYTF
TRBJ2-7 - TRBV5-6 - TGTGCCAGCAGCTTGGGGGGAGCTTTTCACGAGCAGTACTTC CASSLGGAFHEQYF
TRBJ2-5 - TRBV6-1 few TGTGCCAGCAGTCCCCGGACTGAGGTGAAGACCCAGTACTTC CASSPRTEVKTQYF
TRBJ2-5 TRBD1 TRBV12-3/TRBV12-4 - TGTGCCAGCAGTTCCGGGACAGGGGGGACGACCCAGTACTTC CASSSGTGGTTQYF
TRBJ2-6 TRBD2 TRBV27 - TGTGCCAGCAGTTTTATGCCGGGACTAGCGGGGGGGACTGGGGCCAACGTCCTGACTTTC CASSFMPGLAGGTGANVLTF
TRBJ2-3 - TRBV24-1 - TGTGCCACCAGTGATTCTTCTGCAGATACGCAGTATTTT CATSDSSADTQYF
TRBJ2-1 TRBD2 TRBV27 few TGTGCCAGCAGTGTTACCGAGCGGGGGGGCAACAATGAGCAGTTCTTC CASSVTERGGNNEQFF
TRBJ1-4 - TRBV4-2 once TGTGCCAGCAGCCAAGATCTCCAAGCAGAAAAACTGTTTTTT CASSQDLQAEKLFF
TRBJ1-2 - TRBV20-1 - TGCAGTCTGGGGGCACCGGGCTACACCTTC CSLGAPGYTF
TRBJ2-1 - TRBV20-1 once TGCAGTGCTAGATCCCAGGACATACTCTACAATGAGCAGTTCTTC CSARSQDILYNEQFF
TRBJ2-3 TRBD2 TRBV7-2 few TGTGCCAGCAGCTTACGGAGCGGGGGGTCGTATTTT CASSLRSGGSYF
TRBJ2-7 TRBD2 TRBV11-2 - TGTGCCAGCAGCCCGACGTTGCGGGGGGGAGGCGAGCAGTACTTC CASSPTLRGGGEQYF
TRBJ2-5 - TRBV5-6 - TGTGCCAGCAGCTTGGAGCGGCCAACCCAAGAGACCCAGTACTTC CASSLERPTQETQYF
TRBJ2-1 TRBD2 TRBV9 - TGTGCCAGCAGCGTAGGAGGGACTAGCGGGCCCGCGGCCTACAATGAGCAGTTCTTC CASSVGGTSGPAAYNEQFF
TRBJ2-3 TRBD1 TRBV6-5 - TGTGCCAGCAGTCAACGCGACAGGGCAGATACGCAGTATTTT CASSQRDRADTQYF